What follows are 14 T cell receptor beta chains derived from one specimen sequenced in a study of blood T cell repertoires in COVID-19. Produced via immunoSEQ multiplex PCR; TCRdb's table is partial and in-frame only. The sample lists around 180,000 clones; 82% were seen once. Sequenced material: peripheral blood. These receptor sequences come from a woman at least 80 years old with active or convalescent COVID-19.

The J gene is TRBJ2-3, the V gene TRBV11-3, with TRBD2 as a possible D gene (5 bases). The CDR3 covers 14 residues. Trimming shortened V by 1 base and J by 2 bases, and 7 bases separated the two germline ends. Looked up from germline, CDR1 is SGHNT and CDR2 is YENEEA. The CDR3 here is CASSLGAATDTQYF. CDR3 bases: TGTGCCAGCAGCTTAGGAGCGGCCACAGATACGCAGTATTTT.

The rearrangement joins TRBV6-1 to TRBJ1-6, with TRBD1 identical over 9 bases. This CDR3 region has 16 residues. Trimming removed 4 bases from V and 1 base from J; junction bases left unmatched: 2. The germline gives CDR1 MNHNS, CDR2 SASEGT. CDR3 nucleotide sequence: TGTGCCAGCAGTGGACAGGGGGGATCCTATAATTCACCCCTCCACTTT. Translating it yields CASSGQGGSYNSPLHF.

The chain combines TRBV18 with TRBJ1-2; 7 positions match TRBD1. The length of the CDR3 is 16 residues. Germline V gene data show CDR1 as KGHSH and CDR2 as LQKENI. V lost 0 bases and J lost 7; bases outside the gene matches: 11. The CDR3 coding sequence is TGTGCCAGCTCACCACCGTTCGGGACAGCGAGGGGTGGCTACACCTTC. It specifies CASSPPFGTARGGYTF.

The V and J genes are TRBV5-4 and TRBJ2-2; weak D call: TRBD2 (5 bases). CDR1 is SGHNT and CDR2 is YYREEE in the germline V gene (reference sequence). There are 16 residues in the CDR3. Trimming removed 4 bases from V and 8 bases from J, with 21 bases in between. CDR3 sequence reads: CASSAPDRPGEGELFF. In nucleotides, the CDR3 is TGTGCCAGCAGCGCACCCGACCGCCCCGGGGAAGGGGAGCTGTTTTTT.

The V call is TRBV27, the J call TRBJ2-1; D is perhaps TRBD2 (5 bases). Germline CDR1 and CDR2: MNHEY and SMNVEV (reference sequence). The V gene lost 6 bases and the J gene lost 0 bases, with 12 bases spanning the gap. This CDR3 is 15 amino acids long. CDR3 sequence (DNA): TGTGCCAGCAGGGGAGCCCCGAGCTCCTACAATGAGCAGTTCTTC. Residues: CASRGAPSSYNEQFF.

This clone was observed once. The chain carries TRBV5-1 and TRBJ2-5; possibly TRBD2 for D (5 bases). This CDR3 has 18 residues. Germline values: CDR1 SGHRS, CDR2 YFSETQ. The germline V and J ends were trimmed by 4 bases and 4 bases, with 26 bases remaining between them. The DNA for the CDR3 is TGCGCCAGCAGCCTGTCCCCCTCCGGGATCCTAGTGGGAGAGACCCAGTACTTC. Its translation: CASSLSPSGILVGETQYF.

Here the CDR3 reads CASSPGHLSYNEQFF. In DNA form, the CDR3 reads TGTGCCAGCTCACCAGGACACCTCTCCTACAATGAGCAGTTCTTC. The gene calls are TRBV18 and TRBJ2-1; the D gene is possibly TRBD1 (5 bases). CDR3 length: 15 residues. Germline CDR1 and CDR2: KGHSH and LQKENI. Trimming removed 2 bases at V and 0 bases at J, with 8 bases between.

This sequence joins TRBV5-6 and TRBJ2-6; perhaps TRBD1 as D (6 bases). Trimming took 5 bases from V and 0 from J, leaving 15 bases between them. Germline CDR1 is SGHDT and CDR2 is YYEEEE. The CDR3 covers 17 residues. CDR3 nucleotide sequence: TGTGCCAGCAGACAACGGGACACTCTCTCTGGGGCCAACGTCCTGACTTTC. Translated, it gives CASRQRDTLSGANVLTF.

The rearrangement joins TRBV7-3 to TRBJ2-5; the D gene is possibly TRBD2 (6 bases). Germline V CDR1 and CDR2: SGHTA, FQGTGA. V lost 5 bases to trimming and J lost 3 bases, with 16 bases between them. The CDR3 is made up of 15 amino acids. In DNA form, the CDR3 reads TGTGCCAGCAGCCCCCCGGGTAGCGGAAAAGAGACCCAGTACTTC. It translates to CASSPPGSGKETQYF.

The rearrangement links TRBV9 to TRBJ2-2, with TRBD2 identical over 10 bases. This CDR3 contains 15 residues. The ends lost 3 bases at V and 8 bases at J; junction bases unmatched: 7. CDR1 and CDR2 (germline): SGDLS, YYNGEE. The CDR3 region has the DNA TGTGCCAGCAGCGAGGGACTAGCGCCTTCGGGGGAGCTGTTTTTT. Its translation: CASSEGLAPSGELFF.

The rearrangement uses TRBV2 and TRBJ2-3, with no clear D. CDR1 and CDR2 (germline): SNHLY, FYNNEI. There are 14 residues in the CDR3. V dropped 4 bases and J dropped 4 bases, with 12 bases sitting between them. DNA for the CDR3: TGTGCCAGCAGTGGAGGCGGCCGGGCAGATACGCAGTATTTT. It codes for CASSGGGRADTQYF.

This rearrangement joins TRBV3-1 (or the pseudogene TRBV3-2) to TRBJ2-7; D perhaps matches TRBD1 (6 bases). The V gene's germline CDR1 is LGHDT and CDR2 YNNKEL (reference sequence). V lost 4 bases to trimming and J lost 0 bases, with 10 bases between them. This CDR3 contains 14 residues. The CDR3 loop is CASSRDTFSYEQYF. The DNA of the CDR3 is TGTGCCAGCAGCCGGGACACGTTCTCCTACGAGCAGTACTTC.

V gene TRBV5-4 combines with J gene TRBJ2-1, with D possibly being TRBD2 (5 bases). CDR1 is SGHNT, CDR2 YYREEE, per germline (reference sequence). V lost 2 bases and J 5 bases, leaving 14 bases between the germline ends. CDR3 size: 15 residues. Here the CDR3 reads CASSFLAGVDNEQFF. As DNA, the CDR3 is TGTGCCAGCAGCTTCCTAGCCGGAGTTGACAATGAGCAGTTCTTC. Looking up the rest from reference TRBV5-4 and TRBJ2-1 gives the full variable domain: ETGVTQSPTHLIKTRGQQVTLRCSSQSGHNTVSWYQQALGQGPQFIFQYYREEENGRGNFPPRFSGLQFPNYSSELNVNALELDDSALYLCASSFLAGVDNEQFFGPGTRLTVL.

This chain connects TRBV5-1 to TRBJ2-5, with 7 bases identical to TRBD2. With V trimmed by 0 bases and J by 4 bases, 9 bases remained unmatched. Germline V CDR1 and CDR2: SGHRS, YFSETQ. CDR3 size: 16 residues. The CDR3, as DNA: TGCGCCAGCAGCTTGGCCCCTGCGGGAGTGGGAGAGACCCAGTACTTC. The encoded protein is CASSLAPAGVGETQYF. Combining the CDR3 with reference TRBV5-1 and TRBJ2-5 gives the whole variable domain KAGVTQTPRYLIKTRGQQVTLSCSPISGHRSVSWYQQTPGQGLQFLFEYFSETQRNKGNFPGRFSGRQFSNSRSEMNVSTLELGDSALYLCASSLAPAGVGETQYFGPGTRLLVL.